The 10 T cell receptor beta chains reported below all come from one sample, sequenced in a study of blood T cell repertoires in COVID-19. Sequencing used immunoSEQ multiplex PCR; TCRdb keeps in-frame clones, though not all of them. The sample yields a few hundred thousand clones, about 85% seen once. Sequencing was done on a sample of peripheral blood. These receptors all come from a man aged 18 to 29 with active or convalescent COVID-19.

The V gene is TRBV6-5, the J gene TRBJ1-5; 7 nucleotides line up with TRBD1. The CDR3 extends over 15 amino acids. Looked up from germline, CDR1 is MNHEY and CDR2 is SVGAGI. V lost 6 bases to trimming and J lost 4 bases; unmatched junction nucleotides: 9. CDR3 DNA sequence: TGTGCCAGCAGCACATTCGGACAGGCTAATCAGCCCCAGCATTTT. Protein sequence: CASSTFGQANQPQHF.

The CDR3 is CASSPREGNYGYTF. The CDR3 DNA follows: TGTGCCAGCTCACCAAGAGAGGGTAACTATGGCTACACCTTC. The V call is TRBV18, the J call TRBJ1-2; no clear D gene. V shed 2 bases and J shed 1 base, with 8 bases lying between them. CDR3 length equals 14 residues. Germline CDR1 and CDR2: KGHSH and LQKENI.

V and J are TRBV30 and TRBJ1-1; 8 nucleotides align to TRBD1. There are 13 residues in the CDR3. From germline, CDR1 is GTSNPN and CDR2 SVGIG (reference sequence). The ends lost 4 bases at V and 7 bases at J; junction bases unmatched: 8. The CDR3 loop reads CAWNPQGAIEAFF. Here the CDR3 DNA reads TGTGCCTGGAACCCGCAGGGGGCGATTGAAGCTTTCTTT.

The chain employs TRBV5-1 and TRBJ2-2; 8 nucleotides line up with TRBD1. CDR3 size: 16 residues. The germline V gene encodes CDR1 SGHRS and CDR2 YFSETQ. V shed 0 bases and J 3 bases; nucleotides not matched to a gene: 4. In DNA, the CDR3 is TGCGCCAGCAGCTTGGAAACAGGGGGATACACCGGGGAGCTGTTTTTT. This sequence encodes CASSLETGGYTGELFF.

This rearrangement joins TRBV6-5 to TRBJ2-7, with D unresolved. V was trimmed by 0 bases and J by 8 bases, leaving 14 bases between them. Looked up from germline, CDR1 is MNHEY and CDR2 is SVGAGI. The CDR3 totals 14 residues. The CDR3, as DNA: TGTGCCAGCAGTTACTCGATCCAGGCCCCTCAGCAGTACTTC. Translated, it gives CASSYSIQAPQQYF.

The V and J genes are TRBV5-5 and TRBJ1-2, with TRBD1 identical over 7 bases. J gave up 8 bases and V 0 bases, and 1 base lay outside the gene matches. The CDR3 sequence is 12 residues long. Germline lookup yields CDR1 SGHKS and CDR2 YYEKEE (reference sequence). This CDR3 reads CASSLGQGGYTF. DNA of the CDR3: TGTGCCAGCAGCTTGGGACAGGGAGGCTACACCTTC.

CDR3: CATSDFETGVETQYF. DNA of the CDR3: TGTGCCACCAGTGATTTCGAGACAGGGGTAGAGACCCAGTACTTC. The chain has TRBV24-1 and TRBJ2-5, with 8 bases matching TRBD1. This CDR3 comprises 15 residues. Germline V CDR1 and CDR2: KGHDR, SFDVKD. V shed 1 base and J 4 bases; nucleotides not matched to a gene: 4.

CDR3 residues: CASSHGGGQPQHF. The CDR3 DNA is TGTGCCAGCAGCCATGGAGGGGGCCAGCCCCAGCATTTT. This chain uses TRBV12-3 or TRBV12-4 with TRBJ1-5; 7 nucleotides align to TRBD1. Unmatched junction bases numbered 6, after V lost 6 bases and J lost 7 bases. The CDR3 is 13 amino acids.

The chain links TRBV7-2 to TRBJ2-2; D gene unclear. The CDR3 totals 14 residues. V gave up 1 base and J gave up 6 bases, with 9 bases separating them. Germline V lookup: CDR1 SGHTA, CDR2 FQGNSA. The DNA for the CDR3 is TGTGCCAGCAGCTTAGACGGCGGCTCCGGGGAGCTGTTTTTT. It yields the protein CASSLDGGSGELFF.

A single count supports this clone. The same CDR3 arises from other DNA sequences in this sample as well. The chain employs TRBV7-2 and TRBJ2-7; D call uncertain. V lost 5 bases and J 3 bases, leaving 5 bases between the germline ends. Germline V lookup: CDR1 SGHTA, CDR2 FQGNSA. This CDR3 is 11 amino acids long. CDR3 sequence reads: CASSPGYEQYF. DNA of the CDR3: TGTGCCAGCAGCCCCGGCTACGAGCAGTACTTC.